Listed below are T cell receptor beta chains from one sample, sequenced in a study of T cell changes during pregnancy in multiple sclerosis. The assay was immunoSEQ multiplex PCR, and TCRdb's table has in-frame clones only and misses some. The sample carries about 50,000 clones, 85% to 95% recorded once. The input for sequencing was CD8+ T cells from peripheral blood mononuclear cells, taken in the first trimester of pregnancy. These TCRs come from a female donor with multiple sclerosis, enrolled in a pregnancy study. Each CDR3 is given with its conserved first and last residue. The order of the fields is CDR3 protein, J gene, V gene, D gene, CDR3 length. A D gene is named only where the DNA matches it firmly.

CDR3: CASRGLAGELFF
J: TRBJ2-2
V: TRBV13
D: TRBD2
length: 12

CDR3: CASRPDRVDEQFF
J: TRBJ2-1
V: TRBV2
D: TRBD1
length: 13

CDR3: CASSFLAGPENEQFF
J: TRBJ2-1
V: TRBV11-2
D: TRBD2
length: 15

CDR3: CASSNSPNTGELFF
J: TRBJ2-2
V: TRBV5-4
D: .
length: 14

CDR3: CASSLPTGEYGYTF
J: TRBJ1-2
V: TRBV2
D: .
length: 14

CDR3: CASSALAGGNEQFF
J: TRBJ2-1
V: TRBV5-1
D: TRBD2
length: 14

CDR3: CASSLSRGGRNEQFF
J: TRBJ2-1
V: TRBV27
D: .
length: 15

CDR3: CASRDSVGGELFF
J: TRBJ2-2
V: TRBV10-2
D: .
length: 13

CDR3: CASRGPGGADTQYF
J: TRBJ2-3
V: TRBV28
D: .
length: 14

CDR3: CAISGTQQGDTEAFF
J: TRBJ1-1
V: TRBV10-3
D: TRBD1
length: 15

CDR3: CASSVTGIKAFF
J: TRBJ1-1
V: TRBV19
D: .
length: 12

CDR3: CAISFGTSNEQYF
J: TRBJ2-7
V: TRBV10-3
D: TRBD2
length: 13

CDR3: CASSEALGAVGNEQFF
J: TRBJ2-1
V: TRBV6-1
D: .
length: 16

CDR3: CATSSVYQETQYF
J: TRBJ2-5
V: TRBV15
D: .
length: 13

CDR3: CASSSPRGGRDSPFRSYNEQFF
J: TRBJ2-1
V: TRBV7-6
D: TRBD1
length: 22

CDR3: CASSPRWGDYRFGGANVLTF
J: TRBJ2-6
V: TRBV2
D: .
length: 20

CDR3: CASSLDRGYEQFF
J: TRBJ2-1
V: TRBV27
D: TRBD1
length: 13

CDR3: CASGHGSPYEQYF
J: TRBJ2-7
V: TRBV5-4
D: .
length: 13

CDR3: CASSYPGGAEAFF
J: TRBJ1-1
V: TRBV6-5
D: .
length: 13

CDR3: CASSQEGWRWDTEAFF
J: TRBJ1-1
V: TRBV14
D: .
length: 16

CDR3: CASSLMEQGQGGELFF
J: TRBJ2-2
V: TRBV7-3
D: .
length: 16

CDR3: CASSPGSLAGETQYF
J: TRBJ2-5
V: TRBV11-2
D: .
length: 15

CDR3: CSVDRQAVRLVNEQFF
J: TRBJ2-1
V: TRBV29-1
D: TRBD1
length: 16

CDR3: CASSLAQEWTAIYGYTF
J: TRBJ1-2
V: TRBV7-2
D: .
length: 17

CDR3: CASSQDLGNGEAFF
J: TRBJ1-1
V: TRBV4-1
D: .
length: 14

CDR3: CASSMPFLVGEGNQPQHF
J: TRBJ1-5
V: TRBV19
D: .
length: 18

CDR3: CASSLDRLSYNEQFF
J: TRBJ2-1
V: TRBV5-1
D: .
length: 15

CDR3: CAIPTGNEQFF
J: TRBJ2-1
V: TRBV7-9
D: .
length: 11